This TCR beta chain is from a study of blood T cell repertoires in COVID-19. The data were produced by immunoSEQ multiplex PCR, yet TCRdb's version contains in-frame clones alone and is incomplete. The sample consists of under 200,000 clones, just under 80% of them appearing once. The CDR3 loop spans 15 amino acids. The V and J ends lost 3 bases and 4 bases respectively, with 12 bases between them. Per the germline V gene, CDR1 is LNHDA and CDR2 is SQIVND (reference sequence). This sequence was found in a man aged 65 to 79 with active or convalescent COVID-19. Sequences were obtained from peripheral blood. This chain links TRBV19 with TRBJ2-2; D is undetermined. CDR3 DNA sequence: TGTGCCAGTAGTATCGGCACAGCCTTCACCGGGGAGCTGTTTTTT. As protein: CASSIGTAFTGELFF.